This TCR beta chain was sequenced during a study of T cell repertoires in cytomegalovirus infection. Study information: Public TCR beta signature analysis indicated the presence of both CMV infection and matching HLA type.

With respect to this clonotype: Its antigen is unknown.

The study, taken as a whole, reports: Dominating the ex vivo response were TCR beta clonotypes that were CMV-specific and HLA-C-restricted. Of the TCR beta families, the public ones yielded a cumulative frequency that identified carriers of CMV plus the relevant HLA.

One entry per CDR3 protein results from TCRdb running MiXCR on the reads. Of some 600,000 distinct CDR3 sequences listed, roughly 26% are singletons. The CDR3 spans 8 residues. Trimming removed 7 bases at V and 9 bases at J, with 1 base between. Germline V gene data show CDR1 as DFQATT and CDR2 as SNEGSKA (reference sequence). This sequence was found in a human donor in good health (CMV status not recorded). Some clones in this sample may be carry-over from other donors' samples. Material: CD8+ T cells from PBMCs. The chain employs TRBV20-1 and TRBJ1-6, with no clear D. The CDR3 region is CSVSPLHF. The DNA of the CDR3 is TGCAGTGTTTCACCCCTCCACTTT.